This TCR beta chain emerged from a study of blood T cell repertoires in COVID-19. Per the study methods: From reference gene primer amplification, estimates of nucleated cell counts were derived. Method: immunoSEQ multiplex PCR; TCRdb's copy keeps in-frame clones and lacks some. From that table come the V and J calls and clone size; the DNA was used to work out D and trimming. The sample records approximately 250,000 clones, roughly 80% being singletons. Participants had their cohort set by participant-reported clinical history. The CDR3 runs 14 residues. Germline V gene lookup returns CDR1 SGHRS and CDR2 YFSETQ. On this clone itself: Compared with germline, one end of the junction differs, possibly owing to a read error.

The V call is TRBV5-1, the J call TRBJ2-1; 10 bases match TRBD2. What was sequenced was PBMCs or T cells enriched from blood (not recorded which). This clonotype was obtained from a young man with acute COVID-19. CDR3 in amino acids: CASSPGLANNEQFF. The CDR3 bases are TGTGCCAGCAGCCCGGGACTAGCGAACAATGAGCAGTTCTTC.